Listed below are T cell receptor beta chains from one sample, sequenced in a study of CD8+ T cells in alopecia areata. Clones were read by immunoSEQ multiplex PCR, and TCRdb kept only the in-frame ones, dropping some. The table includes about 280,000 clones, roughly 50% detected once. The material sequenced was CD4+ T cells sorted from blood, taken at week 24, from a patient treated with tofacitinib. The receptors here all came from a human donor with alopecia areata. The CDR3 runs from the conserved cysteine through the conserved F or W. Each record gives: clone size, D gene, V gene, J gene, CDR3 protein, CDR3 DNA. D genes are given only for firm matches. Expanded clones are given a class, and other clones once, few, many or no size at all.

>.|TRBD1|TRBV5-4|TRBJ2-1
CASSPLTGDSYNEQFF
TGTGCCAGCAGCCCGCTGACAGGGGACTCCTACAATGAGCAGTTCTTC
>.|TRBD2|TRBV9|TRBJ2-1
CASSVVGLAGNDEQFF
TGTGCCAGCAGCGTAGTCGGACTAGCGGGGAACGATGAGCAGTTCTTC
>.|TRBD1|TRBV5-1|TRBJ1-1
CASRRDSLLPEAFF
TGCGCCAGCAGAAGGGACAGCCTGTTGCCTGAAGCTTTCTTT
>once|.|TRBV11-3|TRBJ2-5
CASSSGRETQYF
TGTGCCAGCAGCTCCGGAAGGGAGACCCAGTACTTC
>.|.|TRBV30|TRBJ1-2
CAWSVRATLGGYTF
TGTGCCTGGAGTGTACGGGCTACACTCGGTGGCTACACCTTC
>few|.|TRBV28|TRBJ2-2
CASREQGKNTGELFF
TGTGCCAGCAGGGAACAGGGCAAGAACACCGGGGAGCTGTTTTTT
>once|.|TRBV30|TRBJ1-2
CAWSNNYGYTF
TGTGCCTGGAGTAATAACTATGGCTACACCTTC
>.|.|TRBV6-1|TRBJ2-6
CASSETGPTSGANVLTF
TGTGCCAGCAGTGAAACAGGTCCCACCTCTGGGGCCAACGTCCTGACTTTC
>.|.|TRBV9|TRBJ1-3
CASSVAPSSGNTIYF
TGTGCCAGCAGCGTAGCACCGAGCTCTGGAAACACCATATATTTT
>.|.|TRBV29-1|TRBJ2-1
CSVVATTNEQFF
TGCAGCGTTGTAGCTACTACCAATGAGCAGTTCTTC
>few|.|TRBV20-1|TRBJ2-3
CSATTGPTQYF
TGCAGTGCTACCACGGGACCAACGCAGTATTTT
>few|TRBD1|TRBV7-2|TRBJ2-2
CASSHPDRGFTGELFF
TGTGCCAGCAGCCACCCGGACAGGGGATTCACCGGGGAGCTGTTTTTT
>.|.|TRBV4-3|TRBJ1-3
CASSQKTGNTIYF
TGCGCCAGCAGCCAAAAAACAGGGAACACCATATATTTT
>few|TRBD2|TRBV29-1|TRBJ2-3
CSVAVRGSTDTQYF
TGCAGCGTTGCAGTGCGGGGGAGCACAGATACGCAGTATTTT
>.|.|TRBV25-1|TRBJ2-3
CASSENGGSTDTQYF
TGTGCCAGCAGTGAAAATGGAGGGAGCACAGATACGCAGTATTTT
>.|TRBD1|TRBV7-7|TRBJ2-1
CASSLDRGNEQFF
TGTGCTAGCAGTCTTGACAGGGGCAATGAGCAGTTCTTC
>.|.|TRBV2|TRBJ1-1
CASSDPAREAFF
TGTGCCAGCAGTGACCCTGCGCGTGAAGCTTTCTTT
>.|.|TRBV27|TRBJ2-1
CASSLFRSGEQFF
TGTGCCAGCAGTTTATTCCGGTCGGGTGAGCAGTTCTTC
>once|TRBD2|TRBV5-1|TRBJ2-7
CASSTTSGDFSYEQYF
TGCGCCAGCAGTACGACTAGCGGGGATTTCTCCTACGAGCAGTACTTC
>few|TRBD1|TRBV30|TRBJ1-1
CAWSTGQDYTEAFF
TGTGCCTGGAGCACAGGACAGGACTACACTGAAGCTTTCTTT
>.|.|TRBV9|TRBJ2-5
CASSVRGGETQYF
TGTGCCAGCAGCGTGCGGGGCGGAGAGACCCAGTACTTC
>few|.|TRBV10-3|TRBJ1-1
CAISVESPVLGEAFF
TGTGCCATCAGTGTAGAGTCACCTGTCCTTGGGGAAGCTTTCTTT
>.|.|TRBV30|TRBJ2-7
CAWMSPGSSYEQYF
TGTGCCTGGATGAGCCCGGGTAGCTCCTACGAGCAGTACTTC
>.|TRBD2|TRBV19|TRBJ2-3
CASALAGFADTQYF
TGTGCCAGTGCACTAGCGGGGTTCGCAGATACGCAGTATTTT
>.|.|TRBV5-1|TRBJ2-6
CASSSSGSGANVLTF
TGCGCCAGCAGCTCGTCGGGGTCTGGGGCCAACGTCCTGACTTTC
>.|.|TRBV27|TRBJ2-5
CASSRRQDQETQYF
TGTGCCAGCAGTCGGAGACAGGACCAAGAGACCCAGTACTTC
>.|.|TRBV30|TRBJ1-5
CAWSADGNQPQHF
TGTGCCTGGAGCGCCGACGGTAATCAGCCCCAGCATTTT
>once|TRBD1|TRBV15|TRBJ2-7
CATSRESGGYEQYF
TGTGCCACCAGCAGAGAGTCAGGGGGCTACGAGCAGTACTTC
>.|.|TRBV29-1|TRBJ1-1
CSVGTGSTEAFF
TGCAGCGTTGGTACAGGGTCTACGGAAGCTTTCTTT
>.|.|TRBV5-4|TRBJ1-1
CASSLRGANTEAFF
TGTGCCAGCAGCTTGAGGGGGGCTAACACTGAAGCTTTCTTT
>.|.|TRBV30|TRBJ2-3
CAWSPRTDTQYF
TGTGCCTGGAGTCCCAGGACAGATACGCAGTATTTT
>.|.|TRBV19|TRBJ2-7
CASSLRRGYEQYF
TGTGCCAGTAGTCTCCGCCGGGGGTACGAGCAGTACTTC
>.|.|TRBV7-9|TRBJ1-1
CASSLGLMNTEAFF
TGTGCCAGCAGCTTAGGGCTTATGAACACTGAAGCTTTCTTT
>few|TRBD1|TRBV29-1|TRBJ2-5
CSVSRTGGETQYF
TGCAGCGTTTCCCGGACAGGCGGAGAGACCCAGTACTTC
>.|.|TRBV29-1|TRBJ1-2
CSVEERREITF
TGCAGCGTTGAAGAAAGGCGGGAAATAACCTTC
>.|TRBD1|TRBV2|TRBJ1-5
CASRGTGQNQPQHF
TGTGCCAGCCGCGGGACAGGCCAGAATCAGCCCCAGCATTTT
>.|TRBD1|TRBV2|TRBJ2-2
CASWGTAGELFF
TGTGCCAGCTGGGGGACAGCGGGGGAGCTGTTTTTT
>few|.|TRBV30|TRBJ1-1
CAWSRWGRNTEAFF
TGTGCCTGGAGTAGGTGGGGGCGCAACACTGAAGCTTTCTTT
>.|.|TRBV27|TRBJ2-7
CASSRLYPPGEQYF
TGTGCCAGCAGCCGCCTGTACCCCCCTGGCGAGCAGTACTTC
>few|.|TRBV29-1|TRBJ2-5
CSVRTHLRPEQETQYF
TGCAGCGTGAGAACACACCTTCGACCGGAGCAAGAGACCCAGTACTTC
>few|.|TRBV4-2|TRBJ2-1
CASSQEPPRYQAKYNEQFF
TGTGCCAGCAGCCAAGAACCCCCTAGATATCAGGCTAAGTACAATGAGCAGTTCTTC
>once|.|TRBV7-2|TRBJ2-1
CASSLSGGTYNEQFF
TGTGCCAGCAGCTTATCAGGGGGGACATACAATGAGCAGTTCTTC
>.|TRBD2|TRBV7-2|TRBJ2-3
CASSSLAGGRHNTQYF
TGTGCCAGCAGCTCACTAGCGGGGGGCCGCCACAATACGCAGTATTTT
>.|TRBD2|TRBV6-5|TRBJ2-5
CASSSLAGGRETQYF
TGTGCCAGCAGTTCCCTAGCGGGGGGTAGGGAGACCCAGTACTTC
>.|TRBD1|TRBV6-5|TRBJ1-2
CASSYATGTGSDGYTF
TGTGCCAGCAGTTACGCAACCGGGACAGGGTCGGATGGCTACACCTTC
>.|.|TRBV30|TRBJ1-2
CAWSSPPPGTREDGYTF
TGTGCCTGGAGTTCTCCTCCACCCGGGACCAGAGAGGATGGCTACACCTTC
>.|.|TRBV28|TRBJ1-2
CASSSPGDGDYGYTF
TGTGCCAGCAGTTCACCAGGGGATGGGGACTATGGCTACACCTTC
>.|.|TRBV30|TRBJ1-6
CAWTPGEENSPLHF
TGTGCCTGGACCCCAGGGGAGGAAAATTCACCCCTCCACTTT
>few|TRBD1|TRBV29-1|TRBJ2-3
CSVWGGTGGTDTQYF
TGCAGCGTTTGGGGTGGGACAGGGGGAACAGATACGCAGTATTTT
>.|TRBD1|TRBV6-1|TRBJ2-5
CASSEGPDRIETQYF
TGTGCCAGCAGTGAAGGTCCGGACAGGATAGAGACCCAGTACTTC
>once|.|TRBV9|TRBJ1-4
CASSVATNGKLFF
TGTGCCAGCAGCGTAGCTACCAATGGAAAACTGTTTTTT
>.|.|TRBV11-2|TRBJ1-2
CASSSNPGRNYGYTF
TGTGCCAGCAGCTCAAACCCGGGCCGTAACTATGGCTACACCTTC
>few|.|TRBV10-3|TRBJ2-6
CAIRPPRDFSGANVLTF
TGTGCCATCAGACCTCCGAGGGACTTCTCTGGGGCCAACGTCCTGACTTTC
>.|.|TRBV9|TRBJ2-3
CASSVVAGPRDTQYF
TGTGCCAGCAGCGTAGTGGCGGGGCCCCGAGATACGCAGTATTTT
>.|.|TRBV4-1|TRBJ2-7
CASSPREGGSYEQYF
TGCGCCAGCAGCCCCCGTGAGGGTGGCTCCTACGAGCAGTACTTC
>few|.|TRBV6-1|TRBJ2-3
CASRATDTQYF
TGTGCCAGCCGAGCCACAGATACGCAGTATTTT